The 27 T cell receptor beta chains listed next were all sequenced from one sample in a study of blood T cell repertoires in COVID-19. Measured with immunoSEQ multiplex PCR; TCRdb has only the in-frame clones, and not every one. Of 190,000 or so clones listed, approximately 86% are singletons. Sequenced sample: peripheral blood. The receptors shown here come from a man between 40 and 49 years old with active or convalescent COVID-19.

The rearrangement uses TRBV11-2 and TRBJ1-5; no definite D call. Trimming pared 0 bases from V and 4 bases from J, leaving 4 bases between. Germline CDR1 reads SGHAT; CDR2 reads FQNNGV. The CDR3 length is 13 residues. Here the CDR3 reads CASSLDRNQPQHF. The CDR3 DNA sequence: TGTGCCAGCAGCTTAGATAGAAATCAGCCCCAGCATTTT.

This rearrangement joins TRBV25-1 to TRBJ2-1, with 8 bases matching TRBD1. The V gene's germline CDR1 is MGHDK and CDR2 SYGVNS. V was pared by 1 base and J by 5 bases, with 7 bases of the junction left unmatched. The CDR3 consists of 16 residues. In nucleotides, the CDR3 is TGTGCCAGCAGTGAATGGGTGGACAGGGTCCACAATGAGCAGTTCTTC. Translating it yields CASSEWVDRVHNEQFF.

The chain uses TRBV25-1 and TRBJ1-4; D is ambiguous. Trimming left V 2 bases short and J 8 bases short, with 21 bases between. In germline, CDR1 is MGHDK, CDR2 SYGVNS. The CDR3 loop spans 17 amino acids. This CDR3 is CASSEPRGGGFEEKLFF. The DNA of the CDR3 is TGTGCCAGCAGTGAACCCCGGGGTGGAGGGTTTGAGGAAAAACTGTTTTTT.

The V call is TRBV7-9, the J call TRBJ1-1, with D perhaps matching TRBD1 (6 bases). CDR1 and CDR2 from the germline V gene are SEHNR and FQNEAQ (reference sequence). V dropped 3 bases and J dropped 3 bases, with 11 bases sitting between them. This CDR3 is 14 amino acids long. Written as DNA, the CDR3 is TGTGCCAGCAGCTTTCCGGACAGACACACTGAAGCTTTCTTT. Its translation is CASSFPDRHTEAFF. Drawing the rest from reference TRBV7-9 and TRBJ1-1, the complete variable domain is DTGVSQNPRHKITKRGQNVTFRCDPISEHNRLYWYRQTLGQGPEFLTYFQNEAQLEKSRLLSDRFSAERPKGSFSTLEIQRTEQGDSAMYLCASSFPDRHTEAFFGQGTRLTVV.

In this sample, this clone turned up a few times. The CDR3 DNA reads TGTGCCAGCAGTTTGGGAGGGCGGCGTTGGAACACTGAAGCTTTCTTT. This codes for CASSLGGRRWNTEAFF. V usage is TRBV27 and J usage is TRBJ1-1, with D unresolved. V shed 3 bases and J shed 1 base, with 15 bases lying between them. Germline V gene data show CDR1 as MNHEY and CDR2 as SMNVEV (reference sequence). This CDR3 comprises 16 residues.

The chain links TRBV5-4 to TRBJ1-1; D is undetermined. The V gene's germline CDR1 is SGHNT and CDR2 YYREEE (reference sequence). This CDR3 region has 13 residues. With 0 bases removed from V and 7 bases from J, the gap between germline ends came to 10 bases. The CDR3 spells CASSLAQQFEAFF. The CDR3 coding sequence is TGTGCCAGCAGCTTGGCACAGCAATTTGAAGCTTTCTTT.

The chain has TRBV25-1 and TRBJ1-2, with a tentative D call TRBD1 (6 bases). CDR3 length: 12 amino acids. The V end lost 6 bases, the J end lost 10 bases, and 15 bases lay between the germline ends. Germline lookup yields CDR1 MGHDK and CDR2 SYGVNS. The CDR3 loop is CASREGHGIYTF. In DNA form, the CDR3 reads TGTGCCAGCAGAGAGGGACACGGAATCTACACCTTC.

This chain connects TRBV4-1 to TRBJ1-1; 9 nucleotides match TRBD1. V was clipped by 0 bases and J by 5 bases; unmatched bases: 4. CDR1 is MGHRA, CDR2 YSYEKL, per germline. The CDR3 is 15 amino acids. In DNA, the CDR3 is TGCGCCAGCAGCCAAGATATTGGGACAGGGACTGAAGCTTTCTTT. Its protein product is CASSQDIGTGTEAFF.

CDR3 region: CASSLQGQTGNTIYF. CDR3 in DNA: TGTGCCAGCAGCTTACAGGGACAGACTGGAAACACCATATATTTT. The gene calls are TRBV7-9 and TRBJ1-3, with 7 bases identical to TRBD1. Germline V gene data show CDR1 as SEHNR and CDR2 as FQNEAQ (reference sequence). The CDR3 covers 15 residues. V lost 2 bases and J lost 2; bases outside the gene matches: 3.

CDR3 sequence (DNA): TGTGCCAGCAGCTTACAAGGGGAAGAGACCCAGTACTTC. Translation: CASSLQGEETQYF. The rearrangement uses TRBV7-3 and TRBJ2-5; D perhaps matches TRBD1 (5 bases). V was trimmed by 2 bases and J by 3 bases, leaving 7 bases between them. CDR3 length: 13 amino acids. In germline, CDR1 is SGHTA, CDR2 FQGTGA.

In DNA, the CDR3 is TGCGCCAGCAGCTTGGGGACTCAGGGGGGCGAGCAGTACTTC. Translating it yields CASSLGTQGGEQYF. This sequence joins TRBV5-1 and TRBJ2-7; the D gene is possibly TRBD1 (7 bases). CDR3 length equals 14 residues. Germline V gene lookup returns CDR1 SGHRS and CDR2 YFSETQ. V lost 0 bases to trimming and J lost 6 bases, with 13 bases between them. The complete variable domain, with remaining parts taken from reference TRBV5-1 and TRBJ2-7, reads KAGVTQTPRYLIKTRGQQVTLSCSPISGHRSVSWYQQTPGQGLQFLFEYFSETQRNKGNFPGRFSGRQFSNSRSEMNVSTLELGDSALYLCASSLGTQGGEQYFGPGTRLTVT.

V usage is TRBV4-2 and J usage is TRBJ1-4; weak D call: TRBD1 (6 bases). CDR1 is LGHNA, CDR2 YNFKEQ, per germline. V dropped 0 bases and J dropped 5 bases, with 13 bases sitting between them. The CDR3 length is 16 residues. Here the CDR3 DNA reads TGTGCCAGCAGCCAAGATCATGGGCAGGGGAATGAAAAACTGTTTTTT. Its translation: CASSQDHGQGNEKLFF.

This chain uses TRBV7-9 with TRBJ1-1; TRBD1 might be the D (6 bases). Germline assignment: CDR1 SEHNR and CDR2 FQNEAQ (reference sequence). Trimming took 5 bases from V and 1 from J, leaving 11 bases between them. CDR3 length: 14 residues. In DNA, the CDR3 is TGTGCCAGCAGCCGGGACAACCCGAACACTGAAGCTTTCTTT. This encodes CASSRDNPNTEAFF. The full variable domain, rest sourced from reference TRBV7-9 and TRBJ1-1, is DTGVSQNPRHKITKRGQNVTFRCDPISEHNRLYWYRQTLGQGPEFLTYFQNEAQLEKSRLLSDRFSAERPKGSFSTLEIQRTEQGDSAMYLCASSRDNPNTEAFFGQGTRLTVV.

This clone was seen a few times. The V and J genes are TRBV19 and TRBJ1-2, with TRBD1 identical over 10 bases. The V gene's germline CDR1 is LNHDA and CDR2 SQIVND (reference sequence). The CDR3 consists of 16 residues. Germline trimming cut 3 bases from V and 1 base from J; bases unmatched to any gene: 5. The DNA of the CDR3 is TGTGCCAGTAGTATTGGGACAGGGGTGAATAACTATGGCTACACCTTC. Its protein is CASSIGTGVNNYGYTF.

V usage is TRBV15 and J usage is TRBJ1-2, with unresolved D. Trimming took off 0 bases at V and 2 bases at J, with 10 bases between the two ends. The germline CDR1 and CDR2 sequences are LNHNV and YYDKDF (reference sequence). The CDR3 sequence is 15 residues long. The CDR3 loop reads CATSREYMANYGYTF. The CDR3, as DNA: TGTGCCACCAGCAGAGAATACATGGCAAACTATGGCTACACCTTC.

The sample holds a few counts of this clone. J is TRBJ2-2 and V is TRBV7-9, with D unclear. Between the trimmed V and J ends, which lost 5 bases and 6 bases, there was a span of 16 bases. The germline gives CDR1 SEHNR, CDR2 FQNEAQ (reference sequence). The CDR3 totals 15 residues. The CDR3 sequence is CASSLGRLQAGELFF. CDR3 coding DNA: TGTGCCAGCAGCCTCGGAAGACTCCAAGCCGGGGAGCTGTTTTTT.

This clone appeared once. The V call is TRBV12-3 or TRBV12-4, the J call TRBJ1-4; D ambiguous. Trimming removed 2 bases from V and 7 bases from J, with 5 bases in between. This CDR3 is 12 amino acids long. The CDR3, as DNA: TGTGCCAGCAGTTTAATCCGTGAAAAACTGTTTTTT. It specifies CASSLIREKLFF.

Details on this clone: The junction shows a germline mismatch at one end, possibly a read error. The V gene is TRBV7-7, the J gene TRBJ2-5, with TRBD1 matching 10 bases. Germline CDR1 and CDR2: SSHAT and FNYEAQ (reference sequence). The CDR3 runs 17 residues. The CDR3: CASSPWGGQGNQETQYF. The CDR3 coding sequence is TGTGCTAGCAGCCCCTGGGGGGGACAGGGGAACCAAGAGACCCAGTACTTC.

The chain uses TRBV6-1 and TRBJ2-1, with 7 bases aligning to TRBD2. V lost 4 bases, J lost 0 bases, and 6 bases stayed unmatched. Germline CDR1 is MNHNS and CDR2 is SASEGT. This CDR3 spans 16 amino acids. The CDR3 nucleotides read TGTGCCAGCAGTGTAACGGGGGGTAGCTCCTACAATGAGCAGTTCTTC. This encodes CASSVTGGSSYNEQFF.

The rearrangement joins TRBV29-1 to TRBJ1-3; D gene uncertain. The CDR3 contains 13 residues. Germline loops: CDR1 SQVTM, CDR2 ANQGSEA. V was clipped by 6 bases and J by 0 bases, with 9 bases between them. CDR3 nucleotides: TGCAGCGTCCCGGGAGTCTCTGGAAACACCATATATTTT. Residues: CSVPGVSGNTIYF. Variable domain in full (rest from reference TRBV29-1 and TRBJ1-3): SAVISQKPSRDICQRGTSLTIQCQVDSQVTMMFWYRQQPGQSLTLIATANQGSEATYESGFVIDKFPISRPNLTFSTLTVSNMSPEDSSIYLCSVPGVSGNTIYFGEGSWLTVV.

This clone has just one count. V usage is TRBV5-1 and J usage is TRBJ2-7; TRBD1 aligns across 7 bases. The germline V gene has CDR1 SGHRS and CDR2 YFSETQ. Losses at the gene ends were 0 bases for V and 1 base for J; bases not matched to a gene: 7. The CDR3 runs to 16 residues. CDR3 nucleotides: TGCGCCAGCAGCTTGGTACTCCGGGACAGTTCCTACGAGCAGTACTTC. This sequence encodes CASSLVLRDSSYEQYF. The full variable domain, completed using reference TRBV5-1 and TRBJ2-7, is KAGVTQTPRYLIKTRGQQVTLSCSPISGHRSVSWYQQTPGQGLQFLFEYFSETQRNKGNFPGRFSGRQFSNSRSEMNVSTLELGDSALYLCASSLVLRDSSYEQYFGPGTRLTVT.

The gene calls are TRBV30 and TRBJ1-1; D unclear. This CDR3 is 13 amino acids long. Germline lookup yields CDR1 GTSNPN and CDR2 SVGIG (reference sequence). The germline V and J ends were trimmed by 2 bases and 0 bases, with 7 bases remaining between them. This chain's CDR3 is CAWSKAVNTEAFF. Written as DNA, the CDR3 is TGTGCCTGGAGTAAGGCGGTGAACACTGAAGCTTTCTTT.

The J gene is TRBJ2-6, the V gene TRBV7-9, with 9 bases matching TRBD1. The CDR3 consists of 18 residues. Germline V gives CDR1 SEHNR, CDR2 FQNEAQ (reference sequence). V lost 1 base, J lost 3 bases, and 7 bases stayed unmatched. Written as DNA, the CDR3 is TGTGCCAGCAGCTTAGGACTGGGGACAGGGCGTGGGGCCAACGTCCTGACTTTC. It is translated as CASSLGLGTGRGANVLTF.

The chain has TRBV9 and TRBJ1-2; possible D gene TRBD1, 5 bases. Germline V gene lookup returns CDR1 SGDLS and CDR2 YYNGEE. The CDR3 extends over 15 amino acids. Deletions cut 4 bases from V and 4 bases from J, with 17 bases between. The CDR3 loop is CASSPRGPPSYGYTF. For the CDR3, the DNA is TGTGCCAGCAGCCCGCGGGGACCTCCAAGCTATGGCTACACCTTC.

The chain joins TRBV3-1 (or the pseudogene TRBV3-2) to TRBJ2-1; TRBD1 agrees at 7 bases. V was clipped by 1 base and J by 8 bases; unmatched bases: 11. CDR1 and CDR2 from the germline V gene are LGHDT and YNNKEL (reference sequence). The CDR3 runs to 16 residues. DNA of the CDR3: TGTGCCAGCAGCCAAGGCTTAGACAGGGTACCTGATGAGCAGTTCTTC. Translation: CASSQGLDRVPDEQFF.

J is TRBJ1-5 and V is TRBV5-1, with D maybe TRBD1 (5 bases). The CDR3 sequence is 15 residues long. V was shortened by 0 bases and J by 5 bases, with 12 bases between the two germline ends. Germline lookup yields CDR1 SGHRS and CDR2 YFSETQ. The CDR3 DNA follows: TGCGCCAGCAGCTTGGGAGGGGACTCCTATCAGCCCCAGCATTTT. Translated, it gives CASSLGGDSYQPQHF.

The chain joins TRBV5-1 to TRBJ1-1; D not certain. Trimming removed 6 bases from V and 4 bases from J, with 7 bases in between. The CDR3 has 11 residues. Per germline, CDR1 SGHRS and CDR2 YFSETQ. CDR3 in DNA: TGCGCCAGCAACTCGGGCACTGAAGCTTTCTTT. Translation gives CASNSGTEAFF. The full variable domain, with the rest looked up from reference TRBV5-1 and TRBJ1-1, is KAGVTQTPRYLIKTRGQQVTLSCSPISGHRSVSWYQQTPGQGLQFLFEYFSETQRNKGNFPGRFSGRQFSNSRSEMNVSTLELGDSALYLCASNSGTEAFFGQGTRLTVV.